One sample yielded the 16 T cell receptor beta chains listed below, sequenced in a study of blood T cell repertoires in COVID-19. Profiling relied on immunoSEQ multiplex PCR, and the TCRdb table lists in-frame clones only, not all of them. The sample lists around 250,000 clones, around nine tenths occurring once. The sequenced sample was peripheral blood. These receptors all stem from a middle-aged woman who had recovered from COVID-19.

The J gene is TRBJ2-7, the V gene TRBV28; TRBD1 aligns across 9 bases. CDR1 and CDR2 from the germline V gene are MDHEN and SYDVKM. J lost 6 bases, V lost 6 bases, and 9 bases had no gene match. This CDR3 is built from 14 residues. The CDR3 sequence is CASRPGQGWGEQYF. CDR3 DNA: TGTGCCAGCAGACCGGGACAGGGATGGGGCGAGCAGTACTTC. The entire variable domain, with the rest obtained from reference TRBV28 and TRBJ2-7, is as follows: DVKVTQSSRYLVKRTGEKVFLECVQDMDHENMFWYRQDPGLGLRLIYFSYDVKMKEKGDIPEGYSVSREKKERFSLILESASTNQTSMYLCASRPGQGWGEQYFGPGTRLTVT.

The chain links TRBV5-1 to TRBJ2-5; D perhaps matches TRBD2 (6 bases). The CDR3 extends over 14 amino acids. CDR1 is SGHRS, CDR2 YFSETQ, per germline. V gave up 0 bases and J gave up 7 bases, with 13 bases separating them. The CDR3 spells CASSLEPGEGTQYF. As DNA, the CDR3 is TGCGCCAGCAGCTTGGAGCCGGGAGAGGGGACCCAGTACTTC.

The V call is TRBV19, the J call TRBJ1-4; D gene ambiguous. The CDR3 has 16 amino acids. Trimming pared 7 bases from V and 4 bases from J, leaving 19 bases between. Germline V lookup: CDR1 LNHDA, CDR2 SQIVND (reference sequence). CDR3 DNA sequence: TGTGCCAGTACCGAACGCGGAGGACTTATTAATGAAAAACTGTTTTTT. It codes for CASTERGGLINEKLFF.

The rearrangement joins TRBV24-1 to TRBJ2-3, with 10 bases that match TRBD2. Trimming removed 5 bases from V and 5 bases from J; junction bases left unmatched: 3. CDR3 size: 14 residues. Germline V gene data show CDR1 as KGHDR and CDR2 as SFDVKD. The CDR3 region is CATSASGSGDTQYF. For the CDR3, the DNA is TGTGCCACCAGTGCTAGCGGGAGTGGAGATACGCAGTATTTT.

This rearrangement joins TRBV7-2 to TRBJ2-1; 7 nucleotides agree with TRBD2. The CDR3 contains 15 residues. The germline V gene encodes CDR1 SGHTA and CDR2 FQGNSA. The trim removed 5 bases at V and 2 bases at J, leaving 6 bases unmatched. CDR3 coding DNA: TGTGCCAGCAGCCCGACTAGCTACCCCTACAATGAGCAGTTCTTC. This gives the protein CASSPTSYPYNEQFF.

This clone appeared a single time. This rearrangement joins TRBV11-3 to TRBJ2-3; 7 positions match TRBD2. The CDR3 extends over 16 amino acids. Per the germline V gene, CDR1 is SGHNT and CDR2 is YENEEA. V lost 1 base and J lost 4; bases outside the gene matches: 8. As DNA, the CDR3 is TGTGCCAGCAGCTTAGGAACCTTACGGGAGGCAGATACGCAGTATTTT. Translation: CASSLGTLREADTQYF.

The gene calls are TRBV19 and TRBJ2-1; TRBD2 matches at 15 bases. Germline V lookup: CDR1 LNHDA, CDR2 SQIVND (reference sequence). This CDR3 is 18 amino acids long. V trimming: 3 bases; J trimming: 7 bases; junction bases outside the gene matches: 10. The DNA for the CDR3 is TGTGCCAGTAGTATCGGCGGGACTAGCGGGAGGCTCAGTAATGAGCAGTTCTTC. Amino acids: CASSIGGTSGRLSNEQFF.

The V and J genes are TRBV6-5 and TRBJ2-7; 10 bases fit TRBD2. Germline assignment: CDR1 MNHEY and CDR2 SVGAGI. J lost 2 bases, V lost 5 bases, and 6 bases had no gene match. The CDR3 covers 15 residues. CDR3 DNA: TGTGCCAGCAGTCTCGAGGGGACTAGCGCCTACGAGCAGTACTTC. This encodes CASSLEGTSAYEQYF.

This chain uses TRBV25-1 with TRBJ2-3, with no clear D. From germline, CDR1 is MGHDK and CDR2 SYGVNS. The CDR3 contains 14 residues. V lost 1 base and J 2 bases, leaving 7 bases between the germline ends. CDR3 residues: CASSEWAITDTQYF. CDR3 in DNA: TGTGCCAGCAGTGAATGGGCGATCACAGATACGCAGTATTTT.

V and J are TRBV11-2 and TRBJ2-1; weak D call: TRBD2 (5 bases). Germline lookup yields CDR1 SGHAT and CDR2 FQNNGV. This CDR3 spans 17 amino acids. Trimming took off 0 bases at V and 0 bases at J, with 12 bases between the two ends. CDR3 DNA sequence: TGTGCCAGCAGCTTAGAACAGACTATATACTCCTACAATGAGCAGTTCTTC. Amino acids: CASSLEQTIYSYNEQFF.

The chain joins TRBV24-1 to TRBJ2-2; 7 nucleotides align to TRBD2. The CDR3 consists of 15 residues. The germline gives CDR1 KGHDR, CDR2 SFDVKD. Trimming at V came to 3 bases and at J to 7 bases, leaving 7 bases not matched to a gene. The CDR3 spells CATSDAGLISGELFF. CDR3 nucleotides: TGTGCCACCAGTGATGCGGGACTAATCAGCGGGGAGCTGTTTTTT.

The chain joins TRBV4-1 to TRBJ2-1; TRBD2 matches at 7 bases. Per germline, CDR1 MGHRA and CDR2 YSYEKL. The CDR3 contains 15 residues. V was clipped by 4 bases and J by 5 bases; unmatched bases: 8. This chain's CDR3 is CASSLRLAYDNEQFF. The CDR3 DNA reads TGCGCCAGCAGCCTTCGACTAGCTTATGACAATGAGCAGTTCTTC.

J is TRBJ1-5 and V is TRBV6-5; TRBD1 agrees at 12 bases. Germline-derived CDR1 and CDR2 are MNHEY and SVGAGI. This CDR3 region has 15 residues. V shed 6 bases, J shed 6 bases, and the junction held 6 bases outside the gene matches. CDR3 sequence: CASSPGQGASQPQHF. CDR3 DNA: TGTGCCAGCAGCCCGGGACAGGGGGCGAGTCAGCCCCAGCATTTT.

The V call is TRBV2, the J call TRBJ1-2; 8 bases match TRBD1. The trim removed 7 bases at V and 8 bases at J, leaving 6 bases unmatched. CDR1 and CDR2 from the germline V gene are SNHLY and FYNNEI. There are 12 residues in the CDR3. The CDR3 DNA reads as TGTGCCAGCAACGGACAGGGTTGGGGCTACACCTTC. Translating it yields CASNGQGWGYTF.

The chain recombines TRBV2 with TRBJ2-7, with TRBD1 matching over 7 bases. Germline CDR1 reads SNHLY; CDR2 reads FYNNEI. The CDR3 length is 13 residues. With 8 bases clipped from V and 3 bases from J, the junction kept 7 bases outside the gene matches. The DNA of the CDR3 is TGTGCCAGCGGAAGACAGGGAAACTACGAGCAGTACTTC. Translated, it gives CASGRQGNYEQYF.

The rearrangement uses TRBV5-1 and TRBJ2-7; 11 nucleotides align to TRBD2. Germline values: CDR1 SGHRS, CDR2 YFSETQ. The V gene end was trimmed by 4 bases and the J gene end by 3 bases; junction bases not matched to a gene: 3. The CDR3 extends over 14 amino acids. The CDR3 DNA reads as TGCGCCAGCAGCCCCGGGACTAGCGGCTACGAGCAGTACTTC. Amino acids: CASSPGTSGYEQYF.